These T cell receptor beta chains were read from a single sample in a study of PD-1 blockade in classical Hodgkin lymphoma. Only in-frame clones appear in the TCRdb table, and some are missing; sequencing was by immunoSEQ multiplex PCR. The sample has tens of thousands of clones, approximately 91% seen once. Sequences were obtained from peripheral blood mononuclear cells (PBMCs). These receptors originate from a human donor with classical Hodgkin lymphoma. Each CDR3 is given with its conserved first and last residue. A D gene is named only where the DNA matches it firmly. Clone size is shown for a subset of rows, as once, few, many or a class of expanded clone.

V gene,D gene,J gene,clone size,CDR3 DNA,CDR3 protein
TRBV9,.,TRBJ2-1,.,TGTGCCAGCAGCGTAGCCCCGGGGCCTTACAATGAGCAGTTCTTC,CASSVAPGPYNEQFF
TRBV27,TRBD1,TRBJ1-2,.,TGTGCCAGCAGTCTAGGGGGACAGCCCTATGGCTACACCTTC,CASSLGGQPYGYTF
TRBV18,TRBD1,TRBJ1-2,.,TGTGCCAGTAGACAGGGAGAGGCCTATGGCTACACCTTC,CASRQGEAYGYTF
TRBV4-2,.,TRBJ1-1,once,TGTGCCAGCAGCCAAGAAGAGGGCCCCACTGAAGCTTTCTTT,CASSQEEGPTEAFF
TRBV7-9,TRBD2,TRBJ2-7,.,TGTGCCAGCAGCTCTAGCGGGAGCTCCTACGAGCAGTACTTC,CASSSSGSSYEQYF
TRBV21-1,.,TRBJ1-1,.,TGTGCCAGCAGCAAACACTCGGGGGGAGATACTGAAGCTTTCTTT,CASSKHSGGDTEAFF
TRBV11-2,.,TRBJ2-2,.,TGTGCCAGCAGCCCCCTGAGGACCGGGGAGCTGTTTTTT,CASSPLRTGELFF
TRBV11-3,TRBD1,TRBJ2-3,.,TGTGCCAGCAGCGCGCTACAGGGGGTCGTAGATACGCAGTATTTT,CASSALQGVVDTQYF
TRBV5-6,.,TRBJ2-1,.,TGTGCCAGCAGTACAGGGCCGGGGTCCTACAATGAGCAGTTCTTC,CASSTGPGSYNEQFF
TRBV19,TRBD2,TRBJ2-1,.,TGTGCCAGTAGTATCGGGACTAGCGGGAGCTTCTTACAGTTCTTC,CASSIGTSGSFLQFF
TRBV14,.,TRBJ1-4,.,TGTGCCAGCAGACCCGTAGGGACTAATGAAAAACTGTTTTTT,CASRPVGTNEKLFF
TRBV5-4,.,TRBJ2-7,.,TGTGCCAGCAGCGCTCGGGACACCTTCGAGCAGTACTTC,CASSARDTFEQYF
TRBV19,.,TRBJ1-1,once,TGTGCCAGTACCGACCAAGGGGCAGAGCCTGAAGCTTTCTTT,CASTDQGAEPEAFF
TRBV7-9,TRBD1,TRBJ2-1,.,TGTGCCAGCAGCTTAGAGGGACAGATGTACAATGAGCAGTTCTTC,CASSLEGQMYNEQFF